The T cell receptor beta chain described here comes from a study of OX40 agonist ivuxolimab in advanced cancers. Study overall: Patients in dose escalation had liver, melanoma, kidney or head and neck cancers. The group had a mean age of 60 years, ranged from roughly 20 to 79, and was roughly 80% male.

Sequencing was performed with immunoSEQ multiplex PCR; in TCRdb, only in-frame clones are kept and a portion is missing. Among about 150,000 clones listed, around 94% were seen once. Autoimmune disease history or systemic immunosuppression disqualified patients. The CDR3 is made up of 15 amino acids. Germline assignment: CDR1 LNHDA and CDR2 SQIVND (reference sequence). Trimming removed 6 bases from V and 0 bases from J, with 14 bases in between. The TCR comes from an adult with an advanced solid tumor such as melanoma, head and neck, liver or kidney cancer. The chain has TRBV19 and TRBJ1-1; D possibly corresponds to TRBD1 (6 bases). The sample in question was CD4+ or CD8+ T cells sorted from blood, obtained in a trial of the OX40 agonist ivuxolimab. CDR3: CASRRGVDMNTEAFF. The CDR3 bases are TGTGCCAGTAGGAGGGGGGTGGATATGAACACTGAAGCTTTCTTT. Full variable domain (missing parts from reference TRBV19 and TRBJ1-1): DGGITQSPKYLFRKEGQNVTLSCEQNLNHDAMYWYRQDPGQGLRLIYYSQIVNDFQKGDIAEGYSVSREKKESFPLTVTSAQKNPTAFYLCASRRGVDMNTEAFFGQGTRLTVV.